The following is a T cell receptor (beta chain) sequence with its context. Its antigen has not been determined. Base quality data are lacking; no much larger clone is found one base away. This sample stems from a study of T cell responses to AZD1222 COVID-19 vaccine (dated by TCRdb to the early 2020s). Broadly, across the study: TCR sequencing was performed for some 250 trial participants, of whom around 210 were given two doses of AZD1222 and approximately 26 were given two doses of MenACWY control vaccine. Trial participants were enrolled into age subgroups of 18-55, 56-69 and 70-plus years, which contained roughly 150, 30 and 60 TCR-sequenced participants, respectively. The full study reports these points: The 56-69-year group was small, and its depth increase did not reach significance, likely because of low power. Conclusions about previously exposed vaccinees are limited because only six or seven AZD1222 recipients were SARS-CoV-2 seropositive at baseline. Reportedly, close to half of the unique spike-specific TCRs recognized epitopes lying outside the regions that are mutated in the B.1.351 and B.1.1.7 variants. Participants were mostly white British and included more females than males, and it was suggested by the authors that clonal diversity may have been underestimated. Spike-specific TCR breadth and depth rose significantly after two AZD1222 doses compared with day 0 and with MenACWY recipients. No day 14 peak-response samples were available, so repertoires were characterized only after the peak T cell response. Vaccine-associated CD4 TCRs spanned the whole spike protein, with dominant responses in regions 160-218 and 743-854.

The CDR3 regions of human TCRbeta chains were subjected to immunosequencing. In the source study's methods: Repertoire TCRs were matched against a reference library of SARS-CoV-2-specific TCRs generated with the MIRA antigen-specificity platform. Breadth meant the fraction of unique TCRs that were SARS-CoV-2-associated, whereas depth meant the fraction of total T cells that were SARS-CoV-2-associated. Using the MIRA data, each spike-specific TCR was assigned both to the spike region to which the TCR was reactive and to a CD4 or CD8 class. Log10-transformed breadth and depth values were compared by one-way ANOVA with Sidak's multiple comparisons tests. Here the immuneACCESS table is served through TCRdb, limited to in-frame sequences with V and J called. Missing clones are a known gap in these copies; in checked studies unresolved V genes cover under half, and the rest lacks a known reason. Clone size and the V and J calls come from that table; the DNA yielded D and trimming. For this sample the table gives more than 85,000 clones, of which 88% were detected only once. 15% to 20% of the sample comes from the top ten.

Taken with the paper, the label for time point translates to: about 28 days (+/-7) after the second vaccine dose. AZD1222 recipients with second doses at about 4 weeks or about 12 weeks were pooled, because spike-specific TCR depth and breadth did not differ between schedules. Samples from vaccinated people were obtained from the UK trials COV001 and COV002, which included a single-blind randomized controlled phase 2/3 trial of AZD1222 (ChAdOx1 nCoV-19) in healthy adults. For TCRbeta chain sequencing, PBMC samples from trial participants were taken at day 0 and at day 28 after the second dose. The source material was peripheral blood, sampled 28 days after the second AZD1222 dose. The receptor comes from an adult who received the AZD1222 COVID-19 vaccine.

The nucleotide sequence is TGCGCCAGCAGCTTGCAAGTTACTGGTGAAGCTTTCTTT. This gives the protein CASSLQVTGEAFF. Recombination linked TRBV5-1 to TRBJ1-1, with the D gene not clear enough to name. Taken from cysteine to phenylalanine, the CDR3 has 13 residues. Just CDR3 DNA is preserved here, 39 bases in frame from base 1. CDR1 SGHRS and CDR2 YFSETQ were looked up in the germline V gene. Trimming removed 1 base from V and 7 bases from J, leaving 11 bases between the germline ends.